Sequencing of this T cell receptor beta chain was carried out in a study of neoadjuvant anti-PD-1 for oral cavity cancer. This CDR3 has 14 residues. CDR1 is SGHAT, CDR2 FQDESV, per germline (reference sequence). Trimming took off 5 bases at V and 4 bases at J, with 14 bases between the two ends. The patients had HPV-negative, locally advanced oral cavity squamous cell carcinoma. Study-wide results and caveats: Non-responders to neoadjuvant nivolumab had significantly more clonal PBMC T cells than responders.

Clones were read by immunoSEQ multiplex PCR, and TCRdb kept only the in-frame ones, dropping some. The data contain tens of thousands of clones, more than 60% of them seen just once; the ten biggest clones take up 2.6%. Concerning this clone: What it recognizes is unknown.

Sequencing was performed on PBMCs, taken before nivolumab (anti-PD-1) treatment. This sequence was found in a person between 40 and 85 years old with oral cavity squamous cell carcinoma. J is TRBJ1-2 and V is TRBV11-1, with a possible D match to TRBD1 (5 bases). CDR3 residues: CASSPGTATYGYTF. The CDR3 DNA follows: TGTGCCAGCAGCCCCGGGACGGCAACCTATGGCTACACCTTC.